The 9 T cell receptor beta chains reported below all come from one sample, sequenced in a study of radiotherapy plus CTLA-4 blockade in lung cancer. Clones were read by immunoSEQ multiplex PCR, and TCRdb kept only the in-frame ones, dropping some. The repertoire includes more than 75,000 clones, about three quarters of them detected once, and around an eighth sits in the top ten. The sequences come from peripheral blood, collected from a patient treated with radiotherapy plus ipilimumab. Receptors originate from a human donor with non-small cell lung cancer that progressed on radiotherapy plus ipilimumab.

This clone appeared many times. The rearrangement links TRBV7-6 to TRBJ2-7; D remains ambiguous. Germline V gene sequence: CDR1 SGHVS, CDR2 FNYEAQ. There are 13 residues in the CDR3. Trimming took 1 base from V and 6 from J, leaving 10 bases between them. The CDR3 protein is CASSLVSAAEQYF. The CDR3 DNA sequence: TGTGCCAGCAGCTTAGTTTCTGCCGCCGAGCAGTACTTC.

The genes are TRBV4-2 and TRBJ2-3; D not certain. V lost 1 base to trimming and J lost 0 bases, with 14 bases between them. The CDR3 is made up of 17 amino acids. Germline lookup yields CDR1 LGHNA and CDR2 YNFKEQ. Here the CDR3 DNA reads TGTGCCAGCAGCCAAGGTGCCGTCGAACCTAGCACAGATACGCAGTATTTT. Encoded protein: CASSQGAVEPSTDTQYF.

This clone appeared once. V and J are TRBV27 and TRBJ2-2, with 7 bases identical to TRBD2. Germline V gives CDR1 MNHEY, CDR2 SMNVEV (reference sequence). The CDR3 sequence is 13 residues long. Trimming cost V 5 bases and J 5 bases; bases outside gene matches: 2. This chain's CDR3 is CASSRAGTGELFF. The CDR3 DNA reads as TGTGCCAGCAGTAGAGCGGGAACCGGGGAGCTGTTTTTT.

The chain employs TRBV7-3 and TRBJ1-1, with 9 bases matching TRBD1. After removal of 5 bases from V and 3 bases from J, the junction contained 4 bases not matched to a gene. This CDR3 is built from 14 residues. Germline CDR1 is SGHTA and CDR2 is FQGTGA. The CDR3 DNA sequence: TGTGCCAGCAGCAGCACAGGGGGCGACACTGAAGCTTTCTTT. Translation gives CASSSTGGDTEAFF.

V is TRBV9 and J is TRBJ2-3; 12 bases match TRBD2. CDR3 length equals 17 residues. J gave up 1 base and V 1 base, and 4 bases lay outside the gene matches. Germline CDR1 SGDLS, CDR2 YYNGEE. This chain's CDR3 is CASSVPGLAGGTDTQYF. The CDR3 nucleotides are TGTGCCAGCAGCGTACCGGGACTAGCGGGTGGCACAGATACGCAGTATTTT.

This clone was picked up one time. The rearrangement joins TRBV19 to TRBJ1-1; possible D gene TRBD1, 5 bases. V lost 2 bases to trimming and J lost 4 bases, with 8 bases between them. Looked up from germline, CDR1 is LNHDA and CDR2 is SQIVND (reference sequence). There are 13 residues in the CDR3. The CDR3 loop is CASSISGATEAFF. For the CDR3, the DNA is TGTGCCAGTAGTATATCCGGGGCCACTGAAGCTTTCTTT.

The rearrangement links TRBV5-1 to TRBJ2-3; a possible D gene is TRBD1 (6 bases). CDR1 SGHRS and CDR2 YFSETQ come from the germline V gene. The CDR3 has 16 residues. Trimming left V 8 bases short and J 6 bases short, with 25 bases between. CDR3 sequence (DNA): TGCGCCAGTAGTACTTTCGCGCCAGGGGAGACGGATACGCAGTATTTT. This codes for CASSTFAPGETDTQYF.

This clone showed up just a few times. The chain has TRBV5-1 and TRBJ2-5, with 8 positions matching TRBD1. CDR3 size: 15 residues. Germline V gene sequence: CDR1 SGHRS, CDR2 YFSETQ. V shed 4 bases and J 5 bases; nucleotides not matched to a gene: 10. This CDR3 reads CASSRDRTLGETQYF. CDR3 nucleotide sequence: TGCGCCAGCAGCCGGGACAGGACCCTCGGGGAGACCCAGTACTTC. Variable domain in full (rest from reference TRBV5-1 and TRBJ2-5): KAGVTQTPRYLIKTRGQQVTLSCSPISGHRSVSWYQQTPGQGLQFLFEYFSETQRNKGNFPGRFSGRQFSNSRSEMNVSTLELGDSALYLCASSRDRTLGETQYFGPGTRLLVL.

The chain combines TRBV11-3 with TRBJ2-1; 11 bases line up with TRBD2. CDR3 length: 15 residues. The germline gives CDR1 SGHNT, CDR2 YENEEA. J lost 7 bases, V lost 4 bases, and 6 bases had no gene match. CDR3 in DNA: TGTGCCAGCAGCTACACTAGCGGGAGCTCGAATGAGCAGTTCTTC. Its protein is CASSYTSGSSNEQFF.